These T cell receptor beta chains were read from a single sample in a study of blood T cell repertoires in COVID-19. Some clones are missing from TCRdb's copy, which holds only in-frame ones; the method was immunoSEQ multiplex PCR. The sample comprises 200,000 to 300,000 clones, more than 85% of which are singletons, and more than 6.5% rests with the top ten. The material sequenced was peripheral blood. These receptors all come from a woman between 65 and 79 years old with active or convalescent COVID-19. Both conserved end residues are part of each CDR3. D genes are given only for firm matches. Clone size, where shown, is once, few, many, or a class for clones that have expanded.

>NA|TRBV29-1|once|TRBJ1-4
CSATTNEKLFF
TGCAGCGCCACAACTAATGAAAAACTGTTTTTT
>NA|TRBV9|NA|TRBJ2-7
CASSVGTSPYEQYF
TGTGCCAGCAGCGTCGGGACAAGTCCCTACGAGCAGTACTTC
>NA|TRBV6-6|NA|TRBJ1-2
CASTTSGDNYGYTF
TGTGCCAGCACCACCTCAGGGGACAACTATGGCTACACCTTC
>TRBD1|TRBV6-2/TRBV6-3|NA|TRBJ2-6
CASSYPGTVPGANVLTF
TGTGCCAGCAGTTACCCCGGGACAGTCCCTGGGGCCAACGTCCTGACTTTC
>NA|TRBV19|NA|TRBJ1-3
CASSYSDRSSGNTIYF
TGTGCCAGTAGCTATTCTGACAGGTCCTCTGGAAACACCATATATTTT
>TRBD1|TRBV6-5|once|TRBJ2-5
CASSPSTGGEETQYF
TGTGCCAGCAGTCCCTCGACAGGGGGAGAGGAGACCCAGTACTTC
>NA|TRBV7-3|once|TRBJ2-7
CASSLQGPYEQYF
TGTGCCAGCAGCTTACAGGGTCCCTACGAGCAGTACTTC
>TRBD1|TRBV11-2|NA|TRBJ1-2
CASSSGTGPYGYTF
TGTGCCAGCAGCTCGGGGACAGGGCCCTATGGCTACACCTTC
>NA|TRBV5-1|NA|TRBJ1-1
CASSQPGKGEAFF
TGCGCCAGCAGCCAGCCGGGGAAGGGTGAAGCTTTCTTT
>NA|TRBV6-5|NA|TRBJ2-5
CASSRPGRETQYF
TGTGCCAGCAGTCGGCCTGGGAGGGAGACCCAGTACTTC
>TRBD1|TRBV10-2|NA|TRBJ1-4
CASRGPISGTGRVLGEKLFF
TGCGCCAGCAGAGGACCAATTTCCGGGACAGGGAGGGTATTAGGAGAAAAACTGTTTTTT
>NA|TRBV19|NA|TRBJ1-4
CASSIGPGLVNEKLFF
TGTGCCAGTAGTATAGGCCCGGGACTCGTGAATGAAAAACTGTTTTTT
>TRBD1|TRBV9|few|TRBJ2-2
CASRPGQGVGELFF
TGTGCCAGCAGACCGGGACAGGGGGTCGGGGAGCTGTTTTTT
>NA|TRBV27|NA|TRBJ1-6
CASKMRGRERSPLHF
TGTGCCAGCAAGATGAGAGGCAGGGAAAGGTCACCCCTCCACTTT
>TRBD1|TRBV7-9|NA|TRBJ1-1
CASSSRATGENTEAFF
TGTGCCAGCAGCTCCAGGGCGACAGGGGAAAACACTGAAGCTTTCTTT
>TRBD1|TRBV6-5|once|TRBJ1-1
CASARTGEAFF
TGTGCCAGCGCGAGGACAGGGGAAGCTTTCTTT
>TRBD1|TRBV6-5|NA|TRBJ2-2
CASSSQGANTGELFF
TGTGCCAGCAGTTCACAGGGGGCGAACACCGGGGAGCTGTTTTTT
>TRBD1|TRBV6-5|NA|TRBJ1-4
CASTPNRGGKKLFF
TGTGCCAGCACCCCCAACAGGGGCGGTAAAAAACTGTTTTTT
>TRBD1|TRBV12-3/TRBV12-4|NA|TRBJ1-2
CASTRTGSYGYTF
TGTGCCAGCACCCGGACAGGGAGCTATGGCTACACCTTC
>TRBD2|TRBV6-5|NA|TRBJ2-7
CATAGSGYEQYF
TGTGCCACAGCGGGATCGGGCTACGAGCAGTACTTC
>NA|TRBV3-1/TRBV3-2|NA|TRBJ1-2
CASGVERIRPNYGYTF
TGTGCCAGCGGTGTCGAGCGTATACGGCCGAACTATGGCTACACCTTC
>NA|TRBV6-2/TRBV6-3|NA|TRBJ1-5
CASSQNQKPQHF
TGTGCCAGCAGCCAAAATCAGAAGCCCCAGCATTTT
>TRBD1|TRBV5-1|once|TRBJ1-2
CASTIPGQGHGYTF
TGCGCCAGCACCATACCGGGACAGGGTCATGGCTACACCTTC
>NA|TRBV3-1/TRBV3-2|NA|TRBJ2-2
CASSPTVGELFF
TGTGCCAGCAGCCCAACGGTTGGGGAGCTGTTTTTT
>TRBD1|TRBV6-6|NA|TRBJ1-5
CASSSKPGQGTQPQHF
TGTGCCAGCAGCTCTAAACCGGGACAGGGTACTCAGCCCCAGCATTTT
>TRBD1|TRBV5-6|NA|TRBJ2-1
CASSRTGTGQYNEQFF
TGTGCCAGCAGCCGTACTGGGACAGGCCAATACAATGAGCAGTTCTTC
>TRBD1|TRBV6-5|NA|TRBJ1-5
CASRDRGQGQPQHF
TGTGCCAGCAGGGACAGGGGGCAAGGACAGCCCCAGCATTTT
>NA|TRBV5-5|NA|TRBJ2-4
CASSLSPTATLNIQYF
TGTGCCAGCAGCTTGAGCCCGACAGCCACATTAAACATTCAGTACTTC